Listed below are T cell receptor beta chains from one sample, sequenced in a study of early T cells in non-severe SARS-CoV-2 infection. TCRdb analysed the 5' RACE reads with MiXCR anew, one entry per CDR3 protein. In the table there are about 83,000 distinct CDR3 sequences, about 10% of which are singletons. Sequencing was performed on whole blood, taken at baseline. These receptors originate from an adult who was a healthcare worker with PCR-confirmed SARS-CoV-2 infection or an uninfected control (not recorded which). Both conserved end residues are part of each CDR3. D genes are given only for firm matches. Not all rows give a size; the values are once, few, many and, for expanded clones, a class.

V gene: TRBV11-2; D gene: .; J gene: TRBJ2-4; clone size: few; CDR3 protein: CASSSGLQGFKNIQYF; CDR3 DNA: TGTGCCAGCAGCTCCGGACTACAGGGGTTCAAAAACATTCAGTACTTC
V gene: TRBV2; D gene: .; J gene: TRBJ2-3; clone size: .; CDR3 protein: CASWALSTSTDTQYF; CDR3 DNA: TGTGCCAGCTGGGCCTTATCTACTAGCACAGATACGCAGTATTTT
V gene: TRBV3-1; D gene: .; J gene: TRBJ1-2; clone size: many; CDR3 protein: CASSETSIGSGYTF; CDR3 DNA: TGTGCCAGCAGTGAAACGTCTATTGGGAGTGGCTACACCTTC
V gene: TRBV11-3; D gene: .; J gene: TRBJ2-3; clone size: .; CDR3 protein: CASSSTLWADTQYF; CDR3 DNA: TGTGCCAGCAGCTCCACTCTTTGGGCAGATACGCAGTATTTT
V gene: TRBV6-2/TRBV6-3; D gene: .; J gene: TRBJ2-3; clone size: .; CDR3 protein: CASSYRDNTDTQYF; CDR3 DNA: TGTGCCAGCAGTTACCGGGACAACACAGATACGCAGTATTTT
V gene: TRBV20-1; D gene: TRBD2; J gene: TRBJ2-2; clone size: .; CDR3 protein: CSARDLRLAGGGTGELFF; CDR3 DNA: TGCAGTGCTAGAGATCTTAGGCTAGCGGGAGGAGGAACCGGGGAGCTGTTTTTT
V gene: TRBV7-6; D gene: .; J gene: TRBJ2-5; clone size: many; CDR3 protein: CASSLLTRETQYF; CDR3 DNA: TGTGCCAGCAGCCTCCTAACTCGGGAGACCCAGTACTTC
V gene: TRBV28; D gene: TRBD2; J gene: TRBJ2-7; clone size: .; CDR3 protein: CASSLSGRYEQYF; CDR3 DNA: TGTGCCAGCAGTCTAAGCGGGAGGTACGAGCAGTACTTC
V gene: TRBV11-2; D gene: TRBD2; J gene: TRBJ2-7; clone size: .; CDR3 protein: CASSLLLAGVSEQYF; CDR3 DNA: TGTGCCAGCAGCTTACTACTAGCGGGAGTGAGTGAGCAGTACTTC
V gene: TRBV30; D gene: .; J gene: TRBJ2-3; clone size: few; CDR3 protein: CAWSEGSALGDTQYF; CDR3 DNA: TGTGCCTGGAGTGAGGGTAGCGCCCTGGGGGATACGCAGTATTTT
V gene: TRBV3-2; D gene: .; J gene: TRBJ2-7; clone size: .; CDR3 protein: CASSQVPAGGSEQYF; CDR3 DNA: TGTGCCAGCAGCCAAGTTCCAGCGGGAGGTTCCGAGCAGTACTTC
V gene: TRBV5-8; D gene: .; J gene: TRBJ1-1; clone size: many; CDR3 protein: CASRVDYLNTEAFF; CDR3 DNA: TGTGCCAGCAGGGTGGACTATTTGAACACTGAAGCTTTCTTT
V gene: TRBV27; D gene: .; J gene: TRBJ2-1; clone size: .; CDR3 protein: CASSISRESYNEQFF; CDR3 DNA: TGTGCCAGCAGTATAAGCCGGGAGAGCTACAATGAGCAGTTCTTC
V gene: TRBV7-2; D gene: TRBD2; J gene: TRBJ2-1; clone size: few; CDR3 protein: CASRRTSGTGEQFF; CDR3 DNA: TGTGCCAGCAGGAGGACTAGCGGGACGGGTGAGCAGTTCTTC
V gene: TRBV7-2; D gene: .; J gene: TRBJ2-7; clone size: .; CDR3 protein: CASSLVSGSLVNAYEQYF; CDR3 DNA: TGTGCCAGCAGCTTGGTCTCGGGTTCCCTAGTAAACGCCTACGAGCAGTACTTC
V gene: TRBV21-1; D gene: .; J gene: TRBJ2-3; clone size: few; CDR3 protein: CASSKDSTDTQYF; CDR3 DNA: TGTGCCAGCAGCAAGGACAGCACAGATACGCAGTATTTT
V gene: TRBV28; D gene: .; J gene: TRBJ2-7; clone size: many; CDR3 protein: CASRAGQAKQYF; CDR3 DNA: TGTGCCAGCAGAGCGGGACAGGCGAAGCAGTACTTC
V gene: TRBV7-9; D gene: .; J gene: TRBJ2-7; clone size: .; CDR3 protein: CASSLTGTGEQYF; CDR3 DNA: TGTGCCAGCAGCTTAACCGGGACGGGGGAGCAGTACTTC
V gene: TRBV19; D gene: .; J gene: TRBJ2-2; clone size: many; CDR3 protein: CASSISGAGITGELFF; CDR3 DNA: TGTGCCAGTAGTATTTCAGGTGCGGGAATCACCGGGGAGCTGTTTTTT
V gene: TRBV30; D gene: TRBD1; J gene: TRBJ1-4; clone size: .; CDR3 protein: CAWRPWTGMFF; CDR3 DNA: TGTGCCTGGAGACCCTGGACAGGAATGTTTTTT
V gene: TRBV6-6; D gene: .; J gene: TRBJ2-5; clone size: many; CDR3 protein: CASSYSFTAQETQYF; CDR3 DNA: TGTGCCAGCAGTTACTCGTTCACGGCCCAAGAGACCCAGTACTTC
V gene: TRBV27; D gene: TRBD1; J gene: TRBJ2-7; clone size: many; CDR3 protein: CASSPGTGGTEQYF; CDR3 DNA: TGTGCCAGCAGTCCCGGGACAGGGGGTACCGAGCAGTACTTC
V gene: TRBV5-1; D gene: TRBD1; J gene: TRBJ1-2; clone size: few; CDR3 protein: CASSWQQGALGDGYTF; CDR3 DNA: TGCGCCAGCAGCTGGCAACAGGGGGCGTTAGGCGATGGCTACACCTTC
V gene: TRBV7-2; D gene: .; J gene: TRBJ2-7; clone size: many; CDR3 protein: CASSLGLAEYEQYF; CDR3 DNA: TGTGCCAGCAGCTTAGGCCTAGCAGAATACGAGCAGTACTTC
V gene: TRBV5-1; D gene: .; J gene: TRBJ1-1; clone size: many; CDR3 protein: CASSVESTPNTEAFF; CDR3 DNA: TGCGCCAGCAGCGTGGAGTCCACCCCGAACACTGAAGCTTTCTTT
V gene: TRBV3-1; D gene: .; J gene: TRBJ2-2; clone size: many; CDR3 protein: CASTRRENTGELFF; CDR3 DNA: TGTGCCAGCACCCGGAGGGAGAACACCGGGGAGCTGTTTTTT
V gene: TRBV18; D gene: .; J gene: TRBJ1-1; clone size: many; CDR3 protein: CASSPTAGSEAFF; CDR3 DNA: TGTGCCAGCTCACCAACTGCAGGGTCTGAAGCTTTCTTT
V gene: TRBV2; D gene: TRBD2; J gene: TRBJ2-7; clone size: .; CDR3 protein: CASSRTSGRAGGYF; CDR3 DNA: TGTGCCAGCAGTAGGACTAGCGGGAGGGCCGGCGGGTACTTC
V gene: TRBV7-8; D gene: TRBD1; J gene: TRBJ2-7; clone size: few; CDR3 protein: CASSLDRGEQYF; CDR3 DNA: TGTGCCAGCAGCCTGGACAGGGGCGAGCAGTACTTC
V gene: TRBV12-3/TRBV12-4; D gene: .; J gene: TRBJ2-6; clone size: .; CDR3 protein: CASSPGGFGANVLTF; CDR3 DNA: TGTGCCAGCAGCCCTGGAGGTTTTGGGGCCAACGTCCTGACTTTC
V gene: TRBV10-1; D gene: TRBD2; J gene: TRBJ2-1; clone size: few; CDR3 protein: CASSLAGRNNEQFF; CDR3 DNA: TGCGCCAGCAGTCTAGCGGGGAGAAACAATGAGCAGTTCTTC
V gene: TRBV7-3; D gene: .; J gene: TRBJ1-6; clone size: few; CDR3 protein: CASSPVREVKSPLHF; CDR3 DNA: TGTGCCAGCAGCCCGGTGAGGGAGGTGAAGTCACCCCTCCACTTT
V gene: TRBV5-1; D gene: .; J gene: TRBJ2-3; clone size: .; CDR3 protein: CASSLARVRPSTDTQYF; CDR3 DNA: TGCGCCAGCAGCTTGGCTAGGGTACGGCCAAGCACAGATACGCAGTATTTT
V gene: TRBV3-1; D gene: TRBD1; J gene: TRBJ1-2; clone size: many; CDR3 protein: CASSRTSTGNYGYTF; CDR3 DNA: TGTGCCAGCAGCCGTACGTCGACAGGGAACTATGGCTACACCTTC
V gene: TRBV5-4; D gene: TRBD2; J gene: TRBJ2-1; clone size: .; CDR3 protein: CASRGLAGEVNEQFF; CDR3 DNA: TGTGCCAGCAGGGGACTAGCGGGAGAAGTAAATGAGCAGTTCTTC
V gene: TRBV12-3/TRBV12-4; D gene: .; J gene: TRBJ1-4; clone size: once; CDR3 protein: CASSSPPEKLFF; CDR3 DNA: TGTGCCAGTTCAAGCCCTCCCGAAAAACTGTTTTTT
V gene: TRBV7-9; D gene: .; J gene: TRBJ1-3; clone size: few; CDR3 protein: CASSLTSSGNTIYF; CDR3 DNA: TGTGCCAGCAGCTTAACGAGCTCTGGAAACACCATATATTTT
V gene: TRBV21-1; D gene: .; J gene: TRBJ2-7; clone size: few; CDR3 protein: CASSASASGRSHEQYF; CDR3 DNA: TGTGCCAGCAGCGCCTCCGCTAGCGGGAGATCCCACGAGCAGTACTTC
V gene: TRBV11-2; D gene: TRBD2; J gene: TRBJ2-7; clone size: .; CDR3 protein: CASSSLAGGPHEQYF; CDR3 DNA: TGTGCCAGCAGCTCTTTAGCGGGAGGGCCCCACGAGCAGTACTTC
V gene: TRBV7-2; D gene: TRBD2; J gene: TRBJ2-1; clone size: few; CDR3 protein: CASSLRRGLADNEQFF; CDR3 DNA: TGTGCCAGCAGCTTACGGCGGGGACTAGCGGATAATGAGCAGTTCTTC
V gene: TRBV7-8; D gene: .; J gene: TRBJ2-1; clone size: many; CDR3 protein: CASSAGPARGLVDEQFF; CDR3 DNA: TGTGCCAGCAGCGCCGGACCTGCGCGGGGGCTCGTGGATGAGCAGTTCTTC
V gene: TRBV29-1; D gene: TRBD1; J gene: TRBJ2-2; clone size: many; CDR3 protein: CSVTGAGELFF; CDR3 DNA: TGCAGCGTCACAGGGGCCGGGGAGCTGTTTTTT
V gene: TRBV9; D gene: .; J gene: TRBJ2-6; clone size: many; CDR3 protein: CASSRTGAHSGANVLTF; CDR3 DNA: TGTGCCAGCAGCAGAACCGGGGCCCACTCTGGGGCCAACGTCCTGACTTTC
V gene: TRBV28; D gene: TRBD2; J gene: TRBJ2-2; clone size: .; CDR3 protein: CASGGSLYGELFF; CDR3 DNA: TGTGCCAGCGGCGGGAGCCTGTACGGGGAGCTGTTTTTT
V gene: TRBV5-1; D gene: TRBD2; J gene: TRBJ2-7; clone size: .; CDR3 protein: CASSLGLAGPSSYEQYF; CDR3 DNA: TGCGCCAGCAGCTTGGGACTAGCGGGACCAAGCTCCTACGAGCAGTACTTC
V gene: TRBV5-4; D gene: TRBD1; J gene: TRBJ2-5; clone size: few; CDR3 protein: CASRPRGGPGTQYF; CDR3 DNA: TGTGCCAGCAGACCCCGAGGGGGCCCTGGGACCCAGTACTTC
V gene: TRBV7-9; D gene: .; J gene: TRBJ2-2; clone size: few; CDR3 protein: CASTPGPGELFF; CDR3 DNA: TGTGCCAGCACCCCGGGGCCCGGGGAGCTGTTTTTT
V gene: TRBV11-2; D gene: .; J gene: TRBJ2-7; clone size: .; CDR3 protein: CASSLEWRAPYEQYF; CDR3 DNA: TGTGCCAGCAGCTTAGAGTGGCGGGCGCCCTACGAGCAGTACTTC
V gene: TRBV12-3/TRBV12-4; D gene: TRBD1; J gene: TRBJ1-5; clone size: .; CDR3 protein: CASSPRRTGSSQPQHF; CDR3 DNA: TGTGCCAGCAGCCCTCGTCGGACAGGGAGTTCTCAGCCCCAGCATTTT
V gene: TRBV18; D gene: .; J gene: TRBJ2-1; clone size: .; CDR3 protein: CASSRQSYNEQFF; CDR3 DNA: TGTGCCAGCTCACGACAGTCCTACAATGAGCAGTTCTTC
V gene: TRBV2; D gene: .; J gene: TRBJ2-3; clone size: few; CDR3 protein: CASIEVGSGTDTQYF; CDR3 DNA: TGTGCCAGCATAGAAGTAGGGTCGGGAACAGATACGCAGTATTTT
V gene: TRBV6-6; D gene: TRBD1; J gene: TRBJ2-7; clone size: many; CDR3 protein: CASSSQTGIGIYEQYF; CDR3 DNA: TGTGCCAGCAGTTCCCAGACAGGGATCGGTATCTACGAGCAGTACTTC
V gene: TRBV29-1; D gene: TRBD2; J gene: TRBJ2-7; clone size: few; CDR3 protein: CSVKDLGLAGRSSYEQYF; CDR3 DNA: TGCAGCGTTAAAGACCTGGGGCTAGCGGGCCGGAGCTCCTACGAGCAGTACTTC
V gene: TRBV7-2; D gene: .; J gene: TRBJ1-1; clone size: .; CDR3 protein: CASSLVGGEAFF; CDR3 DNA: TGTGCCAGCAGCCTAGTGGGCGGTGAAGCTTTCTTT
V gene: TRBV5-6; D gene: .; J gene: TRBJ2-1; clone size: .; CDR3 protein: CASSLRGADNEQFF; CDR3 DNA: TGTGCCAGCAGCTTGCGCGGGGCCGACAATGAGCAGTTCTTC